The entry below describes one T cell receptor (beta chain). This CDR3 comprises 12 residues. CDR1 GTSNPN and CDR2 SVGIG come from the germline V gene (reference sequence). Trimming at V came to 5 bases and at J to 0 bases, leaving 0 bases not matched to a gene. This entry comes from a study of blood T cell repertoires in COVID-19. Turning to the study itself: Collection of acute and convalescent COVID-19 samples took place in the United States, Italy and Spain.

In the source study's methods: Reference gene primer amplification gave estimated nucleated cell counts. Sequencing was performed with immunoSEQ multiplex PCR; in TCRdb, only in-frame clones are kept and a portion is missing. D and trimming were read from the DNA, whereas the V and J calls and clone size are those reported in that table. Found here are 100,000 to 150,000 clones, around 87% of them singletons; the top ten hold approximately 4%. Sequenced material: peripheral blood. The chain uses TRBV30 and TRBJ1-2; 7 positions agree with TRBD1. This TCR was recovered from a woman aged 55-69 years with acute or convalescent COVID-19. CDR3 protein: CAWDRANYGYTF. Here the CDR3 DNA reads TGTGCCTGGGACAGGGCTAACTATGGCTACACCTTC.